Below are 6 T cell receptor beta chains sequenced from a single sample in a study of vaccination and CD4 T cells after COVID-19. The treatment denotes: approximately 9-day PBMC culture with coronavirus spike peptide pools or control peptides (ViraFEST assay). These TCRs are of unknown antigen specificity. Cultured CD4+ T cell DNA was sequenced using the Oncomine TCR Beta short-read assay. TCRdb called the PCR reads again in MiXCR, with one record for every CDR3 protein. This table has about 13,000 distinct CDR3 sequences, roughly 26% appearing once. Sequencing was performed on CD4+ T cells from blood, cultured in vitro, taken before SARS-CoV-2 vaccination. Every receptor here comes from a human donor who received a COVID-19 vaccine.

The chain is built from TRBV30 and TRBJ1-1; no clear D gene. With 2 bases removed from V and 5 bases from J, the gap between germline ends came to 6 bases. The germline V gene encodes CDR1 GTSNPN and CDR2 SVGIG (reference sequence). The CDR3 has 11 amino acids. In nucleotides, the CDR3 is TGTGCCTGGAGTAGGGTGACTGAAGCTTTCTTT. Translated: CAWSRVTEAFF.

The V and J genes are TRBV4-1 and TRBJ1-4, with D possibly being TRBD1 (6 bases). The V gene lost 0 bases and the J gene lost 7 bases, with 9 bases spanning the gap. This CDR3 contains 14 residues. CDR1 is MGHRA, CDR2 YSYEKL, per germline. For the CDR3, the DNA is TGCGCCAGCAGCCAAGAGGGGGCGAGTGAAAAACTGTTTTTT. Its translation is CASSQEGASEKLFF.

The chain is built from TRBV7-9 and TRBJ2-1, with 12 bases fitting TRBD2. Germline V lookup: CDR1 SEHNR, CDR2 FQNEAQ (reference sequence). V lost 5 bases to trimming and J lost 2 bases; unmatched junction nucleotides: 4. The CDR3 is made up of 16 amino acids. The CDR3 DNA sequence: TGTGCCAGCAGCCCGCGACTAGCGGGGGCCTACAATGAGCAGTTCTTC. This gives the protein CASSPRLAGAYNEQFF. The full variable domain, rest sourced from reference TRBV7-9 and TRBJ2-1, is DTGVSQNPRHKITKRGQNVTFRCDPISEHNRLYWYRQTLGQGPEFLTYFQNEAQLEKSRLLSDRFSAERPKGSFSTLEIQRTEQGDSAMYLCASSPRLAGAYNEQFFGPGTRLTVL.

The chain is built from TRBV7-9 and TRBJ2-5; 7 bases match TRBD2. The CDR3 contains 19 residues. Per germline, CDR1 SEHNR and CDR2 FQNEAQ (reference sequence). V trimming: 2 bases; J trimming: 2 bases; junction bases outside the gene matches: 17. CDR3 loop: CASSLLSYWTSRNQETQYF. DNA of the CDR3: TGTGCCAGCAGCTTATTGTCATACTGGACTAGTCGGAATCAAGAGACCCAGTACTTC.

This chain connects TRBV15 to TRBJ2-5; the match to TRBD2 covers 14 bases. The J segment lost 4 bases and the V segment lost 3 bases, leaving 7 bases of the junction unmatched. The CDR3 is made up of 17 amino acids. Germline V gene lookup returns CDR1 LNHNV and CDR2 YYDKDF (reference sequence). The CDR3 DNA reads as TGTGCCACCAGCAGGACTAGCGGGGGGGTAAAAGGAGAGACCCAGTACTTC. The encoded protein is CATSRTSGGVKGETQYF.

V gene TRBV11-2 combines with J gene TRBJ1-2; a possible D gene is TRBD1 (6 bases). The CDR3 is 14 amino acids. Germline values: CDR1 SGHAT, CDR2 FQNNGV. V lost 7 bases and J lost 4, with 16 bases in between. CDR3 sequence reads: CASNPRGGSYGYTF. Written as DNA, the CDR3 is TGTGCCAGCAACCCTAGGGGGGGTAGCTATGGCTACACCTTC.